Detailed here is one T cell receptor beta chain. CDR3 length: 16 residues. Germline assignment: CDR1 SEHNR and CDR2 FQNEAQ (reference sequence). The trim removed 0 bases at V and 5 bases at J, leaving 7 bases unmatched. This sample is drawn from a study of blood T cell repertoires in COVID-19. Study overall: Some COVID-19 samples were acute and others convalescent; all came from the United States, Italy and Spain.

The protocol was immunoSEQ multiplex PCR, while the TCRdb copy is restricted to in-frame clones and leaves out a portion. The sample holds fewer than 25,000 clones, over 75% seen once. J is TRBJ1-2 and V is TRBV7-9; 9 nucleotides agree with TRBD1. Sequencing was carried out using peripheral blood. This sequence originates from a human donor in a cohort sampled during active COVID-19. The donor label of this sample is uncertain. CDR3 in amino acids: CASSLAGTGTSYGYTF. The CDR3 bases are TGTGCCAGCAGCTTAGCCGGGACAGGGACCTCTTATGGCTACACCTTC.